These T cell receptor beta chains were read from a single sample in a study of shared clonotypes between healthy human individuals. Profiling relied on immunoSEQ multiplex PCR, and the TCRdb table lists in-frame clones only, not all of them. The sample includes roughly 1.5 million clones, approximately 98% of them seen just once. Sequences were obtained from naive CD4+ T cells sorted from blood. These receptors all stem from a man aged 25 to 40 in good health. The CDR3 runs from the conserved cysteine through the conserved F or W. Fields, in order: D gene, V gene, clone size, J gene, CDR3 protein, CDR3 DNA. The D gene is left open where the match is weak. Size is stated for part of the rows, as once, few or many counts, or as a class when the clone is expanded.

d_call: NA
v_call: TRBV27
clone_size: once
j_call: TRBJ2-7
cdr3_aa: CASSLSAGPASYEQYF
cdr3_nt: TGTGCCAGCAGTTTATCTGCAGGGCCCGCGAGCTACGAGCAGTACTTC

d_call: TRBD1
v_call: TRBV5-1
clone_size: NA
j_call: TRBJ1-3
cdr3_aa: CASTDREVGNTIYF
cdr3_nt: TGCGCCAGCACGGACAGGGAGGTTGGAAACACCATATATTTT

d_call: NA
v_call: TRBV28
clone_size: once
j_call: TRBJ2-7
cdr3_aa: CASSLLIGQNYEQYF
cdr3_nt: TGTGCCAGCAGTTTGCTTATCGGACAGAACTACGAGCAGTACTTC

d_call: NA
v_call: TRBV19
clone_size: NA
j_call: TRBJ1-5
cdr3_aa: CASSPARQVSNQPQHF
cdr3_nt: TGTGCCAGTAGTCCCGCACGACAAGTTAGCAATCAGCCCCAGCATTTT

d_call: TRBD2
v_call: TRBV29-1
clone_size: few
j_call: TRBJ2-5
cdr3_aa: CSVVGGETQYF
cdr3_nt: TGCAGCGTTGTCGGGGGGGAGACCCAGTACTTC

d_call: NA
v_call: TRBV6-1
clone_size: NA
j_call: TRBJ2-1
cdr3_aa: CASIRPTSSYNEQFF
cdr3_nt: TGTGCCAGCATCAGGCCTACCAGCTCCTACAATGAGCAGTTCTTC

d_call: TRBD2
v_call: TRBV27
clone_size: NA
j_call: TRBJ2-1
cdr3_aa: CASSYPNRGLAGDSYNEQFF
cdr3_nt: TGTGCCAGCAGCTATCCTAATAGAGGTTTAGCGGGAGACTCCTACAATGAGCAGTTCTTC

d_call: TRBD1
v_call: TRBV5-4
clone_size: NA
j_call: TRBJ2-7
cdr3_aa: CASSPFGQGDEQYF
cdr3_nt: TGTGCCAGCAGCCCCTTCGGACAGGGTGACGAGCAGTACTTC

d_call: NA
v_call: TRBV28
clone_size: once
j_call: TRBJ1-1
cdr3_aa: CASSDPGTEAFF
cdr3_nt: TGTGCCAGCAGCGATCCAGGCACTGAAGCTTTCTTT

d_call: NA
v_call: TRBV2
clone_size: NA
j_call: TRBJ2-1
cdr3_aa: CASSEASRRQFF
cdr3_nt: TGTGCCAGCAGTGAAGCTAGTCGGCGGCAGTTCTTC

d_call: NA
v_call: TRBV28
clone_size: NA
j_call: TRBJ2-2
cdr3_aa: CASSLAGVIGELFF
cdr3_nt: TGTGCCAGCAGTTTAGCAGGGGTTATCGGGGAGCTGTTTTTT

d_call: NA
v_call: TRBV19
clone_size: NA
j_call: TRBJ2-2
cdr3_aa: CASSITGTFNTGELFF
cdr3_nt: TGTGCCAGTAGTATTACGGGGACATTCAACACCGGGGAGCTGTTTTTT

d_call: TRBD2
v_call: TRBV4-1
clone_size: NA
j_call: TRBJ2-1
cdr3_aa: CASSHFERGYNEQFF
cdr3_nt: TGCGCCAGCAGCCATTTCGAGCGGGGGTACAATGAGCAGTTCTTC

d_call: NA
v_call: TRBV5-4
clone_size: NA
j_call: TRBJ2-7
cdr3_aa: CASSPGEEQYEQYF
cdr3_nt: TGTGCCAGCAGCCCCGGAGAGGAGCAATACGAGCAGTACTTC

d_call: NA
v_call: TRBV29-1
clone_size: NA
j_call: TRBJ1-2
cdr3_aa: CSVEGQPGYTF
cdr3_nt: TGCAGCGTCGAAGGGCAGCCTGGCTACACCTTC

d_call: NA
v_call: TRBV2
clone_size: NA
j_call: TRBJ2-3
cdr3_aa: CASSDFASSDTQYF
cdr3_nt: TGTGCCAGCAGTGACTTTGCATCATCAGATACGCAGTATTTT

d_call: TRBD1
v_call: TRBV25-1
clone_size: NA
j_call: TRBJ2-7
cdr3_aa: CASSENRGPSYEQYF
cdr3_nt: TGTGCCAGCAGTGAAAACAGGGGGCCTTCTTACGAGCAGTACTTC

d_call: NA
v_call: TRBV4-1
clone_size: NA
j_call: TRBJ1-4
cdr3_aa: CASSRPGATNEKLFF
cdr3_nt: TGCGCCAGCAGCAGGCCGGGGGCAACTAATGAAAAACTGTTTTTT

d_call: TRBD1
v_call: TRBV6-5
clone_size: NA
j_call: TRBJ1-1
cdr3_aa: CASSGTVPAPEAFF
cdr3_nt: TGTGCCAGCAGTGGGACAGTGCCGGCCCCTGAAGCTTTCTTT

d_call: TRBD1
v_call: TRBV9
clone_size: once
j_call: TRBJ2-5
cdr3_aa: CASSAKGAQETQYF
cdr3_nt: TGTGCCAGCAGCGCGAAGGGGGCCCAGGAGACCCAGTACTTC

d_call: TRBD2
v_call: TRBV10-2
clone_size: NA
j_call: TRBJ2-7
cdr3_aa: CASSASGSLYF
cdr3_nt: TGCGCCAGCAGCGCTAGCGGGAGCCTTTACTTC

d_call: TRBD2
v_call: TRBV14
clone_size: NA
j_call: TRBJ2-1
cdr3_aa: CASSQAGLAGWGYNEQFF
cdr3_nt: TGTGCCAGCAGCCAAGCGGGACTAGCGGGTTGGGGCTACAATGAGCAGTTCTTC

d_call: NA
v_call: TRBV28
clone_size: NA
j_call: TRBJ2-7
cdr3_aa: CASSFTVDGPSGYEQYF
cdr3_nt: TGTGCCAGCAGCTTTACGGTAGACGGGCCAAGTGGATACGAGCAGTACTTC

d_call: TRBD2
v_call: TRBV6-5
clone_size: NA
j_call: TRBJ2-1
cdr3_aa: CASRERELYNEQFF
cdr3_nt: TGTGCCAGCAGGGAGCGGGAGCTCTACAATGAGCAGTTCTTC

d_call: TRBD1
v_call: TRBV5-1
clone_size: NA
j_call: TRBJ2-3
cdr3_aa: CASSPGTGRADTQYF
cdr3_nt: TGCGCCAGCAGCCCAGGGACAGGGCGAGCAGATACGCAGTATTTT

d_call: TRBD2
v_call: TRBV29-1
clone_size: NA
j_call: TRBJ2-1
cdr3_aa: CSAEGLAVYNEQFF
cdr3_nt: TGCAGCGCGGAGGGACTAGCGGTTTACAATGAGCAGTTCTTC

d_call: NA
v_call: TRBV6-1
clone_size: once
j_call: TRBJ1-5
cdr3_aa: CASSEASVQGSNQPQHF
cdr3_nt: TGTGCCAGCAGTGAAGCGAGTGTTCAGGGAAGCAATCAGCCCCAGCATTTT

d_call: NA
v_call: TRBV5-4
clone_size: NA
j_call: TRBJ2-2
cdr3_aa: CASTHSQHPNTGELFF
cdr3_nt: TGTGCCAGCACACACTCCCAGCATCCTAACACCGGGGAGCTGTTTTTT

d_call: TRBD1
v_call: TRBV19
clone_size: NA
j_call: TRBJ2-7
cdr3_aa: CASSRRDREYEQYF
cdr3_nt: TGTGCCAGTAGCCGCCGGGACAGAGAATACGAGCAGTACTTC

d_call: NA
v_call: TRBV7-9
clone_size: NA
j_call: TRBJ2-3
cdr3_aa: CASSLDEVSDTQYF
cdr3_nt: TGTGCCAGCAGCTTAGACGAGGTATCAGATACGCAGTATTTT

d_call: NA
v_call: TRBV2
clone_size: NA
j_call: TRBJ2-5
cdr3_aa: CASTQERPQYF
cdr3_nt: TGTGCCAGCACCCAAGAGAGACCCCAGTACTTC

d_call: NA
v_call: TRBV28
clone_size: NA
j_call: TRBJ1-2
cdr3_aa: CASIETGSGYTF
cdr3_nt: TGTGCCAGCATCGAAACCGGTAGTGGCTACACCTTC

d_call: TRBD2
v_call: TRBV7-3
clone_size: NA
j_call: TRBJ2-1
cdr3_aa: CASSIRVPGLGANEQFF
cdr3_nt: TGTGCCAGCAGCATAAGAGTACCGGGACTAGGGGCCAATGAGCAGTTCTTC

d_call: NA
v_call: TRBV11-2
clone_size: NA
j_call: TRBJ2-7
cdr3_aa: CASSFSGADLYEQYF
cdr3_nt: TGTGCCAGCAGCTTTTCGGGGGCGGACCTATACGAGCAGTACTTC

d_call: NA
v_call: TRBV6-5
clone_size: NA
j_call: TRBJ1-5
cdr3_aa: CASRRDFVSNQPQHF
cdr3_nt: TGTGCCAGCAGAAGGGACTTCGTCTCCAATCAGCCCCAGCATTTT

d_call: TRBD2
v_call: TRBV11-2
clone_size: NA
j_call: TRBJ2-7
cdr3_aa: CASSPGLDYEQYF
cdr3_nt: TGTGCCAGCAGCCCGGGACTAGACTACGAGCAGTACTTC

d_call: NA
v_call: TRBV5-1
clone_size: NA
j_call: TRBJ1-5
cdr3_aa: CASSLDVGSNQPQHF
cdr3_nt: TGCGCCAGCAGCTTGGATGTGGGTAGCAATCAGCCCCAGCATTTT

d_call: NA
v_call: TRBV9
clone_size: NA
j_call: TRBJ2-7
cdr3_aa: CASSVLPDTYEQYF
cdr3_nt: TGTGCCAGCAGCGTACTGCCGGATACCTACGAGCAGTACTTC

d_call: TRBD2
v_call: TRBV28
clone_size: NA
j_call: TRBJ2-7
cdr3_aa: CASSKPLAGVSYEQYF
cdr3_nt: TGTGCCAGCAGTAAACCCTTAGCGGGAGTTTCCTACGAGCAGTACTTC

d_call: TRBD1
v_call: TRBV7-2
clone_size: NA
j_call: TRBJ2-7
cdr3_aa: CASSLRIGQGSYEQYF
cdr3_nt: TGTGCCAGCAGCTTAAGGATTGGACAGGGGTCCTACGAGCAGTACTTC

d_call: TRBD1
v_call: TRBV28
clone_size: NA
j_call: TRBJ1-5
cdr3_aa: CASRHQQGGQPQHF
cdr3_nt: TGTGCCAGCAGACACCAACAGGGGGGTCAGCCCCAGCATTTT

d_call: NA
v_call: TRBV9
clone_size: NA
j_call: TRBJ2-7
cdr3_aa: CASSVVGDALYEQYF
cdr3_nt: TGTGCCAGCAGCGTAGTCGGAGACGCCCTCTACGAGCAGTACTTC

d_call: NA
v_call: TRBV18
clone_size: NA
j_call: TRBJ2-7
cdr3_aa: CASSPRQESYEQYF
cdr3_nt: TGTGCCAGCTCACCCCGACAGGAATCCTACGAGCAGTACTTC

d_call: NA
v_call: TRBV6-5
clone_size: once
j_call: TRBJ1-1
cdr3_aa: CASSYTTGNTEAFF
cdr3_nt: TGTGCCAGCAGTTACACGACGGGGAACACTGAAGCTTTCTTT

d_call: NA
v_call: TRBV12-5
clone_size: NA
j_call: TRBJ2-3
cdr3_aa: CASSASATDTQYF
cdr3_nt: TGTGCTAGTTCGGCTAGCGCAACAGATACGCAGTATTTT

d_call: TRBD1
v_call: TRBV18
clone_size: NA
j_call: TRBJ1-4
cdr3_aa: CASSPPGQGALREKLFF
cdr3_nt: TGTGCCAGCTCACCGCCGGGACAGGGGGCGCTTAGGGAAAAACTGTTTTTT

d_call: TRBD2
v_call: TRBV4-1
clone_size: NA
j_call: TRBJ2-1
cdr3_aa: CASSLTASGLADRSYNEQFF
cdr3_nt: TGCGCCAGCAGCCTCACCGCATCGGGGCTAGCGGACCGCTCCTACAATGAGCAGTTCTTC

d_call: NA
v_call: TRBV5-1
clone_size: NA
j_call: TRBJ1-4
cdr3_aa: CASSLATSSEKLFF
cdr3_nt: TGCGCCAGCAGCTTGGCTACATCTTCTGAAAAACTGTTTTTT

d_call: NA
v_call: TRBV11-2
clone_size: NA
j_call: TRBJ1-3
cdr3_aa: CASTRDALKSLSGNTIYF
cdr3_nt: TGTGCCAGCACCCGGGACGCCCTCAAATCTCTCTCTGGAAACACCATATATTTT

d_call: TRBD2
v_call: TRBV7-8
clone_size: NA
j_call: TRBJ2-7
cdr3_aa: CASSSGLARYEQYF
cdr3_nt: TGTGCCAGCAGCTCAGGACTAGCGCGGTACGAGCAGTACTTC

d_call: NA
v_call: TRBV6-1
clone_size: NA
j_call: TRBJ2-1
cdr3_aa: CASSEASAKKQFF
cdr3_nt: TGTGCCAGCAGTGAAGCGTCGGCGAAGAAGCAGTTCTTC

d_call: NA
v_call: TRBV5-8
clone_size: NA
j_call: TRBJ1-1
cdr3_aa: CASSTGGIIMNTEAFF
cdr3_nt: TGTGCCAGCAGCACGGGGGGCATCATCATGAACACTGAAGCTTTCTTT

d_call: TRBD2
v_call: TRBV12-5
clone_size: NA
j_call: TRBJ2-3
cdr3_aa: CASGLGRLAGADTQYF
cdr3_nt: TGTGCTAGTGGTTTGGGCCGACTAGCGGGAGCGGATACGCAGTATTTT

d_call: NA
v_call: TRBV7-2
clone_size: NA
j_call: TRBJ2-7
cdr3_aa: CASSSRPRSYEQYF
cdr3_nt: TGTGCCAGCAGCTCCAGGCCCCGCTCCTACGAGCAGTACTTC

d_call: TRBD2
v_call: TRBV15
clone_size: NA
j_call: TRBJ2-5
cdr3_aa: CATSKGLAENQETQYF
cdr3_nt: TGTGCCACCAGCAAGGGACTAGCGGAAAACCAAGAGACCCAGTACTTC

d_call: TRBD2
v_call: TRBV28
clone_size: once
j_call: TRBJ2-1
cdr3_aa: CASLAGGPNFGLLF
cdr3_nt: TGTGCCAGCCTAGCGGGAGGGCCTAATTTCGGATTGCTCTTC

d_call: NA
v_call: TRBV5-1
clone_size: NA
j_call: TRBJ2-2
cdr3_aa: CASSLAAGQNTGELFF
cdr3_nt: TGCGCCAGCAGCTTGGCGGCGGGCCAGAACACCGGGGAGCTGTTTTTT

d_call: NA
v_call: TRBV11-2
clone_size: NA
j_call: TRBJ1-1
cdr3_aa: CASSLVPDTQAFF
cdr3_nt: TGTGCCAGCAGCTTAGTTCCGGACACACAAGCTTTCTTT